This T cell receptor beta chain originates from a study of cytomegalovirus exposure and HLA in healthy donors. Some clones are missing from TCRdb's copy, which holds only in-frame ones; the method was immunoSEQ multiplex PCR. This sample has approximately 300,000 clones, with approximately 90% found just once. The CDR3 is 13 residues long. Deletions cut 2 bases from V and 8 bases from J, with 12 bases between. Looked up from germline, CDR1 is SEHNR and CDR2 is FQNEAQ (reference sequence). Sequencing was performed on PBMCs. The TCR sequence derives from a woman aged 18-30 years in good health and CMV-seronegative. The chain uses TRBV7-9 and TRBJ1-2; no clear D gene. CDR3 nucleotide sequence: TGTGCCAGCAGCTTATCTTTGGTCCTAGGCTACACCTTC. It specifies CASSLSLVLGYTF. Based on the CDR3 plus reference TRBV7-9 and TRBJ1-2, the full variable domain is DTGVSQNPRHKITKRGQNVTFRCDPISEHNRLYWYRQTLGQGPEFLTYFQNEAQLEKSRLLSDRFSAERPKGSFSTLEIQRTEQGDSAMYLCASSLSLVLGYTFGSGTRLTVV.